Listed here is a single T cell receptor (beta chain). Original processing methods: It was from reference gene primer amplification that nucleated cell counts were estimated. TCRdb keeps only in-frame clones here, not all; method: immunoSEQ multiplex PCR. For V, J and clone size, that table is used; D and trimming come from the DNA. Among about 150,000 clones listed, around 89% were seen once. The sample is drawn from a study of blood T cell repertoires in COVID-19. Whole-study context: Sources were T cells, B-cell-depleted T cells, or PBMCs; the material itself was cDNA or gDNA.

The V segment lost 6 bases and the J segment 4 bases; nucleotides outside the gene matches: 7. The CDR3 sequence is 15 residues long. CDR1 is SGHTA and CDR2 is FQGNSA in the germline V gene. Source material: peripheral blood. This receptor was obtained from a woman aged 60-75 years with active COVID-19. The gene calls are TRBV7-2 and TRBJ2-2, with TRBD2 matching over 8 bases. This chain's CDR3 is CASRGRREATGELFF. The CDR3 bases are TGTGCCAGCAGGGGGCGGCGGGAGGCCACCGGGGAGCTGTTTTTT.